These T cell receptor beta chains were read from a single sample in a study of blood T cell repertoires in COVID-19. Method: immunoSEQ multiplex PCR; TCRdb's copy keeps in-frame clones and lacks some. This table holds about 200,000 clones, 84% found once. The specimen was PBMCs or T cells enriched from blood (not recorded which). Receptors originate from a young woman who had been exposed to COVID-19. The CDR3 runs from the conserved cysteine through the conserved F or W. The D gene is left open where the match is weak. Clone size is shown for a subset of rows, as once, few, many or a class of expanded clone.

TRBJ1-1 | . | TRBV7-3 | . | CASSLFADPDTEAFF | TGTGCCAGCAGCTTATTCGCGGATCCGGACACTGAAGCTTTCTTT
TRBJ2-7 | . | TRBV7-3 | . | CASSLYQGDYEQYF | TGTGCCAGCAGCTTATACCAGGGCGACTACGAGCAGTACTTC
TRBJ1-2 | TRBD1 | TRBV12-3/TRBV12-4 | . | CASGRDRGFGYTF | TGTGCCAGCGGCCGGGACAGGGGGTTTGGCTACACCTTC
TRBJ1-2 | TRBD1 | TRBV9 | . | CASSAPDRAAWHGYTF | TGTGCCAGCAGCGCCCCTGACAGGGCCGCTTGGCATGGCTACACCTTC
TRBJ1-1 | . | TRBV7-8 | . | CASSERRYTEAFF | TGTGCCAGCAGCGAGAGGAGGTATACTGAAGCTTTCTTT
TRBJ1-1 | TRBD1 | TRBV7-2 | . | CASSSRDRVSNTEAFF | TGTGCCAGCAGCTCCCGGGACAGAGTTTCGAACACTGAAGCTTTCTTT
TRBJ1-3 | . | TRBV18 | . | CASSPPEDTIYF | TGTGCCAGCTCACCCCCTGAGGACACCATATATTTT
TRBJ1-3 | . | TRBV25-1 | . | CASSEFWPGSGNTIYF | TGTGCCAGCAGTGAATTCTGGCCGGGATCAGGAAACACCATATATTTT
TRBJ1-6 | TRBD1 | TRBV10-3 | . | CAIKGTGDNSPLHF | TGTGCCATCAAGGGGACAGGGGATAATTCACCCCTCCACTTT
TRBJ2-1 | . | TRBV25-1 | . | CASSEQGRYNEQFF | TGTGCCAGCAGTGAGCAGGGTAGATACAATGAGCAGTTCTTC
TRBJ2-7 | . | TRBV6-5 | few | CASSYEEGLGGYEQYF | TGTGCCAGCAGTTACGAAGAAGGTCTAGGCGGGTACGAGCAGTACTTC
TRBJ2-3 | TRBD2 | TRBV7-9 | . | CASSLVGGAQYF | TGTGCCAGCAGCCTTGTCGGGGGGGCGCAGTATTTT
TRBJ2-5 | . | TRBV6-5 | few | CASTTPGQETQYF | TGTGCCAGCACGACACCGGGACAAGAGACCCAGTACTTC
TRBJ2-7 | . | TRBV7-2 | . | CASSSEGFSYEQYF | TGTGCCAGCAGCTCCGAGGGTTTCTCCTACGAGCAGTACTTC
TRBJ2-3 | TRBD1 | TRBV25-1 | . | CASTDRGRRDTQYF | TGTGCCAGCACAGACAGGGGGCGAAGAGATACGCAGTATTTT
TRBJ1-6 | . | TRBV7-2 | . | CASSILGTSDSPLHF | TGTGCCAGCAGCATCCTCGGGACATCTGATTCACCCCTCCACTTT
TRBJ1-2 | . | TRBV7-9 | . | CASSSDSRIFYAYTF | TGTGCCAGCAGCTCGGACAGCCGCATCTTCTATGCCTACACCTTC
TRBJ1-1 | TRBD1 | TRBV6-5 | . | CASSQGTGRNTEAFF | TGTGCCAGCAGTCAGGGGACAGGGAGGAACACTGAAGCTTTCTTT
TRBJ1-5 | TRBD1 | TRBV6-4 | . | CASSEGQGGNQPQHF | TGTGCCAGCAGTGAGGGACAGGGGGGCAATCAGCCCCAGCATTTT
TRBJ1-1 | . | TRBV10-2 | . | CASSEGTMNTEAFF | TGCGCCAGCAGTGAGGGGACAATGAACACTGAAGCTTTCTTT
TRBJ2-7 | TRBD1 | TRBV18 | . | CASSTGATYEQYF | TGTGCCAGCTCTACAGGGGCGACCTACGAGCAGTACTTC
TRBJ2-7 | TRBD1 | TRBV3-1/TRBV3-2 | . | CASSLTGVYEQYF | TGTGCCAGCAGCCTCACAGGGGTCTACGAGCAGTACTTC
TRBJ2-7 | TRBD1 | TRBV11-2 | . | CASSPGTGFTEQYF | TGTGCCAGCAGCCCCGGGACAGGGTTTACCGAGCAGTACTTC
TRBJ1-2 | . | TRBV18 | . | CASSPLAQVNYGYTF | TGTGCCAGCTCACCGTTGGCTCAGGTCAACTATGGCTACACCTTC
TRBJ1-3 | . | TRBV4-1 | . | CASSQGRLAGPNGNTIYF | TGCGCCAGCAGCCAAGGTCGGTTGGCAGGGCCAAACGGAAACACCATATATTTT
TRBJ2-1 | . | TRBV9 | once | CASSVTAPATYNEQFF | TGTGCCAGCAGCGTAACAGCCCCAGCCACCTACAATGAGCAGTTCTTC
TRBJ1-3 | . | TRBV15 | once | CATSNFPGSGNTIYF | TGTGCCACCAGCAACTTCCCCGGCTCTGGAAACACCATATATTTT
TRBJ2-7 | . | TRBV19 | once | CASSIGTGTSYEQYF | TGTGCCAGTAGTATAGGAACAGGCACCTCCTACGAGCAGTACTTC
TRBJ2-7 | . | TRBV29-1 | few | CSVVSGDEQYF | TGCAGCGTTGTTTCAGGGGACGAGCAGTACTTC
TRBJ2-2 | TRBD2 | TRBV19 | . | CASILRGLAGANTGELFF | TGTGCCAGTATCCTACGGGGACTAGCGGGGGCAAACACCGGGGAGCTGTTTTTT
TRBJ2-7 | TRBD1 | TRBV2 | . | CAGGTGGTYEQYF | TGTGCCGGAGGGACAGGGGGGACCTACGAGCAGTACTTC
TRBJ1-3 | . | TRBV25-1 | . | CASSELAGSSGNTIYF | TGTGCCAGCAGTGAATTGGCGGGGAGCTCTGGAAACACCATATATTTT